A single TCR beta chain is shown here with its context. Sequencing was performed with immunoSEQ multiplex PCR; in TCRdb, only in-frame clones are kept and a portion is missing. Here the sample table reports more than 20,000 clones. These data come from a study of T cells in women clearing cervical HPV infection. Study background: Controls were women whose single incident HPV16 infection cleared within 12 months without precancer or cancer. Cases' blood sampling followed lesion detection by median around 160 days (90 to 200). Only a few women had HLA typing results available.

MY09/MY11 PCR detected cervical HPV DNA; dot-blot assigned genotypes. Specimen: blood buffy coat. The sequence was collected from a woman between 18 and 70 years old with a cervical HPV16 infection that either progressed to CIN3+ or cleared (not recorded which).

CDR3 residues: CASSPEQLAGNKDTQYF. CDR3 DNA (partial): TGTGCCAGCAGTCCAGAACAACTAGCGGGGAATAAAGATACG. The chain recombines TRBV6-7 with TRBJ2-3; 10 bases match TRBD2. With the read ending 3 residues before the CDR3 end, the germline J gene is used to fill in that end. TRBV6-7 falls under the ORF class, with uncertain function. This CDR3 has 17 amino acids. J gave up 5 bases and V 5 bases, and 13 bases lay outside the gene matches.